This T cell receptor beta chain is drawn from a study of cytomegalovirus exposure and HLA in healthy donors (dated by TCRdb to the late 2010s). Concerning the study at large: In an earlier analysis of fewer than 750 of the donors, 250 to 300 Gb of sequence data and some 100 million unique TCR beta sequences from roughly 190 million T cells were reported. Among about 360 genotyped donors of the cohort, an average of roughly 240,000 unique TCR beta nucleotide sequences were sequenced per donor, approximately 20% of them non-productive. Rather than using new phenotypic data, the later analysis identified candidate immune exposures from TCR beta sequences and from how often those sequences occurred across donors. Approximately 310 gigabases of sequencing data and tens of millions of unique TCR sequences were included in an early release covering around 600 HLA-typed donors. Both class I and class II loci were covered by HLA typing, at four-digit resolution. Along with the roughly 700-subject first cohort, a separate validation cohort of approximately 110 different subjects was used. An earlier analysis of 587 of the donors used high-throughput TCR beta sequencing to judge whether each TCR beta V gene segment behaved as functional or pseudogenic. The aim of the study was to test whether cataloging public T cell receptors could identify signatures of past pathogen exposure. Donor age, sex, ethnicity and CMV serostatus were compiled alongside the repertoire data. Because of strong linkage in the cohort, 4 to 6 DR-DQ haplotypes were treated as single units for association and clustering. Typing coverage differed by locus: A, B, C, DRB1 and DQB1 were typed in roughly 629-630 donors, DQA1 in 500 to 550, DPA1 in some 600, and DPB1 in around 440. A later analysis re-analyzed previously published TCR beta repertoires from 650 to 800 donors and added high-resolution HLA genotyping to study TCR occurrence patterns. In a later genetic analysis, genome-wide SNP genotypes for about 60% of the 666 donors were used, and that subset was treated as a discovery cohort. All discovery cohort repertoires had been generated on a single sequencing platform. The study used immunosequencing to profile the T cell repertoires of approximately 650 subjects and linked those repertoires to cytomegalovirus serostatus. Among the roughly 400 genotyped donors, 81% belonged to the genetic ancestry cluster associated with self-reported Caucasian donors. To predict cytomegalovirus infection status, the study combined high-throughput TCR immunosequencing, statistical association of individual TCRs with disease status, and machine learning.

The CDR3 spans 13 residues, from the cysteine through the phenylalanine. The retained sequence is limited to the CDR3, 39 bases, with the frame set at the first base. For this chain, trimming is 7 bases at the V end and 3 bases at the J end, and the number of junction bases without a gene match is 5. The germline V gene encodes CDR1 MNHEY and CDR2 SMNVEV (reference sequence). Broader findings and caveats from the paper: Sequencing depth was assumed to be roughly uniform across donors in the presence/absence analyses, though that assumption may not hold. The cohort was sequenced for TCR beta chains only, and without alpha or paired-chain data the features that could be detected were limited. In a later analysis, several top co-occurrence clusters were reported to appear linked to parvovirus B19, influenza, CMV and Epstein-Barr virus. The study listed 164 TCR beta chains as associated with cytomegalovirus. Because HLA typing was unavailable for some donors at each locus, only the typed subset was used in association tests. In a later genetic analysis, fewer N-insertions in productive TCRs were reported among donors in an Asian-associated ancestry cluster than the approximately 670-donor mean. An earlier analysis of approximately 570 of the donors showed that most TCR beta V segments appeared in productive rearrangements either about 87% or about 30% of the time, which broadly matched IMGT annotations. A later analysis found that HLA-associated TCR beta chains were more clonally expanded and had lower generation probabilities than equally common non-associated chains. When HLA alleles, especially DR and DQ, strongly co-occurred, TCR associations were difficult to assign to individual alleles. For the cohort, immune exposure information was limited to CMV serostatus. The classifier was reported to diagnose cytomegalovirus status with high specificity and sensitivity in both the original cohort and the validation cohort. The authors suggested that the approach could potentially be extended to other disease states and immunological phenotypes. The 87-base-pair reads could not distinguish some IMGT-functional V segments, including TRBV6-2 and TRBV6-3, so those segments were excluded. While some public TCRs were present in many individuals, most TCR sequences turned up only very rarely across donors. In vitro tests confirmed that a few of the cytomegalovirus-associated TCR beta chains recognize cytomegalovirus antigens. An association between a missense DCLRE1C variant and V-gene and J-gene trimming of TCR beta chains was found in a later genetic analysis and replicated in an independent cohort. The earlier analysis of almost 600 of the donors excluded fewer than 20 rarely observed V segments, including chromosome 9 orphons, because counts were too low. A further reported finding was that TCR beta sequences accurately predicted the HLA-A and HLA-B alleles for most subjects in the first cohort. According to a later analysis, most CMV-associated TCR beta chains appeared to be HLA-restricted, and the HLA associations seemed to be driven largely by CMV exposure. At a false discovery rate of 0.05, a later analysis linked fewer than 20,000 TCR beta sequences to specific HLA alleles. A cluster of highly shared sequence variants was judged likely to represent a technical artifact of the sequencing pipeline. According to a later analysis, TCR association rates differed among HLA loci, with DRB1 alleles showing the most associated TCRs and HLA-C alleles showing the fewest. Correlated functional status among segregating V segments might reflect linkage disequilibrium, but an unknown experimental factor could not be ruled out.

The cohort consisted of more than 650 healthy bone marrow donors. At the time of sampling, every cohort member was nominally healthy, though immune exposures that went unrecorded were likely present. The donor was CMV seronegative and belonged to the group of approximately 320 seronegative cohort members. A peripheral blood sample was provided by each donor, and peripheral blood mononuclear cells were used for TCR beta sequencing. The Qiagen DNeasy Blood Extraction Kit was used to extract genomic DNA from the blood cell samples. The method behind the library was the immunoSEQ multiplex PCR assay. For the multiplex PCR, a mixture combining 60 forward primers for TCR Vbeta segments and 13 reverse primers for TCR Jbeta segments was used. The CDR3 region of rearranged TCR beta genes was amplified from genomic DNA with a multiplex PCR assay. Amplified TCR beta libraries were sequenced as 87-base-pair reads on the Illumina HiSeq System. In the original analysis: Across the 670 or so repertoires, a later analysis counted 78 million or so unique TCR beta chains, around 11 million of which were shared by at least two donors. Raw reads were error-corrected and collapsed into unique sequences with a nearest-neighbor algorithm that merged closely related sequences to remove PCR and sequencing errors. CDR3 sequences were aligned to IMGT reference sequences to assign V, D and J gene segments. For a sequence to be retained, a match of at least six nucleotides to both a V gene segment and a J gene segment was required. Rearrangements were classified as productive when the CDR3 lacked stop codons and remained in frame with V and J, and all other rearrangements were classified as non-productive. CDR3 was defined by IMGT convention, running from the second conserved V-encoded cysteine to the conserved J-encoded phenylalanine. Sequences without an unambiguous match to a single V gene segment were excluded from the earlier analysis of 587 of the donors. An earlier analysis of under 750 of the donors called V segments functional above 56.7% productive rearrangements and segregating when the between-donor standard deviation exceeded 5%. A statistical classification framework was built to diagnose cytomegalovirus status from the catalog of TCR beta chain sequences. V and J gene assignment, in a later analysis, came from comparing TCR nucleotide sequences with IMGT/GENE-DB human TR gene sequences. A later analysis assigned CDR3 sequences and most-parsimonious VDJ recombination scenarios with the TCRdist pipeline. A later analysis defined each TCR beta chain by its CDR3 amino acid sequence plus V-gene family, and excluded reads lacking a unique V-gene family. In a later analysis, 450 to 600 highly shared, low-generation-probability nucleotide sequences were removed to address suspected cross-contamination and a sequencing artifact. In a later analysis, a clonal expansion index was calculated for each public chain from normalized within-repertoire ranks of inferred template counts. In a later analysis, generation probabilities were computed with a VDJ recombination model fitted to out-of-frame rearrangements, and the resulting probabilities were checked against IGoR. In a later analysis, TCR-TCR, TCR-HLA and TCR-CMV co-occurrence was scored with hypergeometric tests, and a repertoire-size bias correction was applied to TCR pairs. False discovery rates were estimated in a later analysis by permuting HLA or CMV assignments 20 times. In a later analysis, co-occurring TCRs were grouped using DBSCAN, and TCRdist sequence similarity was added for clustering within HLA-allele-positive subsets. For co-occurrence clustering, repertoires with fewer than 30,000 or more than 120,000 public chains were excluded, along with a handful of repertoires with anomalous nucleotide sharing. TCRdb carries this immuneACCESS record with in-frame sequences only. Its versions omit some clonotypes, under half of them owing to an unresolved V gene in the studies checked, with the rest unexplained. V, J and clone size were drawn from that table, and D and trimming were deduced from the DNA. The sample table on file contains under 200,000 clones. Of the sample, approximately 6.9% falls within the top ten clones.

For this clone: Its target antigen remains unknown.

The sample taken for sequencing was PBMCs. The sequence was obtained from a man aged 30 to 45 in good health and CMV-seronegative. The rearranged segments are TRBV27 and TRBJ1-2, and 7 junctional nucleotides match TRBD1. The CDR3 corresponds to CASKGGWDYGYTF. Here is the DNA: TGTGCCAGCAAAGGGGGCTGGGACTATGGCTACACCTTC.